This TCR beta chain is drawn from a study of identical twins. Broader study findings: Invariant populations such as MAIT and iNKT cells could partly muddle zero-insertion analyses.

From the 5' RACE reads, TCRdb called clonotypes with MiXCR, one entry per CDR3 protein. This table has roughly 710,000 distinct CDR3 sequences, around 6% appearing once. The CDR3 runs to 16 residues. Germline CDR1 reads DFQATT; CDR2 reads SNEGSKA (reference sequence). The V segment lost 6 bases and the J segment 6 bases; nucleotides outside the gene matches: 15. This clonotype came up many times. Its specificity is not known. The sample was naive T cells sorted from blood. This TCR came from a man between 18 and 35 years old in good health. This sequence joins TRBV20-1 and TRBJ2-1; 9 bases match TRBD2. The CDR3 nucleotides are TGCAGTGCCTTAAGTCTCGGACTAGCGTTTTTCAATGAGCAGTTCTTC. This encodes CSALSLGLAFFNEQFF.